One sample yielded the 8 T cell receptor beta chains listed below, sequenced in a study of blood T cell repertoires in COVID-19 (dated by TCRdb to 2020 to 2021). The protocol used for the library was the immunoSEQ multiplex PCR assay. Here the immuneACCESS table is served through TCRdb, limited to in-frame sequences with V and J called. Missing clones are a known gap in these copies; in checked studies unresolved V genes cover under half, and the rest lacks a known reason. Here the sample has around 100,000 clones; approximately 70% occur a single time. Together, the top ten hold approximately 6.3% of the sample. The sample comprised peripheral blood. All receptors derive from an elderly man with acute or convalescent COVID-19.

The sample holds one count of this clone. This sample includes further DNA sequences coding for the same CDR3. The gene calls are TRBV28 and TRBJ1-5; no definite D call. Trimming removed 4 bases at V and 5 bases at J, with 3 bases between. The CDR3 spans 11 residues. CDR1 is MDHEN, CDR2 SYDVKM, per germline. As DNA, the CDR3 is TGTGCCAGCAGTTCCTATCAGCCCCAGCATTTT. This sequence encodes CASSSYQPQHF.

This clone has a count of ten or more. The chain joins TRBV4-1 to TRBJ2-7; D is possibly TRBD1 (5 bases). The V gene lost 1 base and the J gene lost 2 bases, with 15 bases spanning the gap. Germline V CDR1 and CDR2: MGHRA, YSYEKL. There are 16 residues in the CDR3. CDR3 residues: CASSQGAGYITYEQYF. Here the CDR3 DNA reads TGCGCCAGCAGCCAAGGAGCAGGGTACATTACCTACGAGCAGTACTTC.

Here the CDR3 reads CASRTLGTLSYEQYF. The CDR3 region has the DNA TGTGCCAGCCGAACCTTAGGGACACTCTCCTACGAGCAGTACTTC. The gene calls are TRBV27 and TRBJ2-7; tentative D call: TRBD1 (6 bases). V lost 8 bases to trimming and J lost 0 bases, with 17 bases between them. This CDR3 is built from 15 residues. CDR1 is MNHEY, CDR2 SMNVEV, per germline (reference sequence).

V gene TRBV7-2 combines with J gene TRBJ1-3; 8 bases map to TRBD1. CDR1 and CDR2 from the germline V gene are SGHTA and FQGNSA. This CDR3 is built from 19 residues. Losses at the gene ends were 4 bases for V and 6 bases for J; bases not matched to a gene: 20. The CDR3 DNA sequence: TGTGCCAGCAGCTCCAGGTTCTCAGGGGGCGTGAATTTGGAAAACACCATATATTTT. Protein product: CASSSRFSGGVNLENTIYF.

V gene TRBV4-2 combines with J gene TRBJ2-1, with no clear D. Per the germline V gene, CDR1 is LGHNA and CDR2 is YNFKEQ. Deletions cut 4 bases from V and 5 bases from J, with 15 bases between. This CDR3 spans 15 amino acids. Written as DNA, the CDR3 is TGTGCCAGCAGCCTGACCCTAGAACCCCACAATGAGCAGTTCTTC. Its translation is CASSLTLEPHNEQFF.

This chain uses TRBV29-1 with TRBJ2-3; the D gene is possibly TRBD1 (6 bases). Trimming shortened V by 6 bases and J by 1 base, and 17 bases separated the two germline ends. The CDR3 totals 15 residues. Germline CDR1 SQVTM, CDR2 ANQGSEA. Here the CDR3 reads CSVQGGEFGTDTQYF. The CDR3 nucleotides read TGCAGCGTCCAAGGGGGAGAGTTCGGCACAGATACGCAGTATTTT.

V is TRBV5-1 and J is TRBJ2-7; the D is unclear. CDR1 and CDR2 from the germline V gene are SGHRS and YFSETQ. The CDR3 loop spans 15 amino acids. V was pared by 6 bases and J by 5 bases, with 21 bases between. The CDR3 here is CASKRWITGANEQYF. The DNA of the CDR3 is TGCGCCAGCAAAAGGTGGATTACTGGAGCAAACGAGCAGTACTTC.

The chain recombines TRBV2 with TRBJ2-2; TRBD2 is a possible D gene (5 bases). V lost 4 bases, J lost 7 bases, and 10 bases lay in between. CDR3 length: 13 residues. Germline V lookup: CDR1 SNHLY, CDR2 FYNNEI. The CDR3 loop reads CASSGNGIGELFF. In nucleotides, the CDR3 is TGTGCCAGCAGTGGGAACGGGATCGGGGAGCTGTTTTTT.